The 16 T cell receptor beta chains reported below all come from one sample, sequenced in a study of early T cells in non-severe SARS-CoV-2 infection. Each CDR3 protein is one row after TCRdb ran MiXCR on the 5' RACE reads. The repertoire holds about 77,000 distinct CDR3 sequences, with 4.5% to 6% as singletons. The sequencing here drew on whole blood, taken at baseline. These receptor sequences come from an adult who was a healthcare worker with PCR-confirmed SARS-CoV-2 infection or an uninfected control (not recorded which).

This clonotype showed up just a few times. The genes are TRBV5-5 and TRBJ1-2; D is undetermined. From germline, CDR1 is SGHKS and CDR2 YYEKEE (reference sequence). This CDR3 is 13 amino acids long. Trimming took off 0 bases at V and 5 bases at J, with 8 bases between the two ends. The CDR3 DNA is TGTGCCAGCAGCTTGGGGATATTATATGGCTACACCTTC. It translates to CASSLGILYGYTF.

This clonotype was picked up many times. The chain has TRBV13 and TRBJ2-1; D gene ambiguous. The V end was cut by 1 base, the J end by 0 bases, with 16 bases between. Germline CDR1 reads PRHDT; CDR2 reads FYEKMQ (reference sequence). The CDR3 sequence is 18 residues long. CDR3 protein: CASSLAVLGPSSYNEQFF. In DNA form, the CDR3 reads TGTGCCAGCAGCTTAGCGGTCTTGGGCCCGAGCTCCTACAATGAGCAGTTCTTC.

This clonotype was picked up a small number of times. This chain connects TRBV3-1 to TRBJ1-2; tentatively, D is TRBD1 (6 bases). The V and J ends lost 0 bases and 4 bases respectively, with 12 bases between them. The germline CDR1 and CDR2 sequences are LGHDT and YNNKEL (reference sequence). This CDR3 is built from 15 residues. The CDR3 DNA follows: TGTGCCAGCAGCCAAGATTTAAGACAGGTCTATGGCTACACCTTC. This codes for CASSQDLRQVYGYTF.

This chain connects TRBV27 to TRBJ2-7, with D uncertain. This CDR3 comprises 14 residues. V lost 5 bases, J lost 0 bases, and 11 bases lay in between. Germline V gives CDR1 MNHEY, CDR2 SMNVEV (reference sequence). Written as DNA, the CDR3 is TGTGCCAGCAGTCCGCGACGGAGCTCCTACGAGCAGTACTTC. Amino acids: CASSPRRSSYEQYF.

This clonotype has only a few counts. For the CDR3, the DNA is TGTGCCAGCAGCGAAGGGTATGTGGGGGCTGAAGCTTTCTTT. Amino acids: CASSEGYVGAEAFF. The rearrangement joins TRBV7-3 to TRBJ1-1; weak D call: TRBD1 (5 bases). The CDR3 has 14 amino acids. Trimming shortened V by 5 bases and J by 6 bases, and 16 bases separated the two germline ends. Germline lookup yields CDR1 SGHTA and CDR2 FQGTGA.

This clonotype was observed a handful of times. V gene TRBV12-3 or TRBV12-4 combines with J gene TRBJ2-1; 13 bases fit TRBD2. V shed 5 bases, J shed 6 bases, and the junction held 1 base outside the gene matches. The CDR3 is 14 amino acids. The CDR3 nucleotides read TGTGCCAGCAGTAGGACTAGCGGGAGCAATGAGCAGTTCTTC. It encodes CASSRTSGSNEQFF.

The rearrangement joins TRBV24-1 to TRBJ2-2; D ambiguous. Germline V gene lookup returns CDR1 KGHDR and CDR2 SFDVKD. The length of the CDR3 is 13 residues. The V end lost 4 bases, the J end lost 6 bases, and 8 bases lay between the germline ends. In DNA form, the CDR3 reads TGTGCCACCAGTGACCCCCGTTCCGGGGAGCTGTTTTTT. Protein product: CATSDPRSGELFF.

This clonotype was recorded at least ten times. The chain couples TRBV6-6 to TRBJ2-7; 12 bases map to TRBD2. V shed 5 bases and J 0 bases; nucleotides not matched to a gene: 2. The CDR3 runs to 15 residues. The germline gives CDR1 MNHNY, CDR2 SVGAGI (reference sequence). The CDR3 spells CASSGLAGSSYEQYF. The CDR3 nucleotides read TGTGCCAGCAGTGGACTAGCGGGGAGCTCCTACGAGCAGTACTTC.

This clonotype was seen many times. This chain connects TRBV7-6 to TRBJ2-7, with D perhaps assigned TRBD1 or TRBD2 (6 bases each). Trimming pared 5 bases from V and 2 bases from J, leaving 13 bases between. CDR1 and CDR2 from the germline V gene are SGHVS and FNYEAQ. The CDR3 sequence is 14 residues long. CDR3 residues: CASSRSGAAYEQYF. In nucleotides, the CDR3 is TGTGCCAGCAGCCGATCGGGGGCAGCCTACGAGCAGTACTTC.

This clonotype showed up many times. The chain combines TRBV11-1 with TRBJ2-7, with TRBD2 identical over 9 bases. This CDR3 has 15 residues. Losses at the gene ends were 6 bases for V and 4 bases for J; bases not matched to a gene: 10. Germline V gene lookup returns CDR1 SGHAT and CDR2 FQDESV (reference sequence). CDR3 amino acids: CASSRIAGAVYEQYF. The CDR3 DNA reads TGTGCCAGCAGTCGGATAGCGGGAGCGGTGTACGAGCAGTACTTC.

The chain is built from TRBV27 and TRBJ1-6; D may be TRBD1 (5 bases). Germline V gives CDR1 MNHEY, CDR2 SMNVEV (reference sequence). The CDR3 runs 14 residues. V was clipped by 8 bases and J by 10 bases, with 18 bases between them. The CDR3 protein is CASGLQGRTSPLHF. CDR3 nucleotides: TGTGCCAGCGGATTACAAGGGAGGACATCACCCCTCCACTTT.

The sample holds many counts of this clonotype. The rearrangement joins TRBV19 to TRBJ2-3; possibly TRBD1 or TRBD2 for D (6 bases each). CDR1 is LNHDA, CDR2 SQIVND, per germline (reference sequence). This CDR3 contains 15 residues. V dropped 1 base and J dropped 6 bases, with 14 bases sitting between them. The CDR3 DNA reads TGTGCCAGTAGTATAGGAACGGGGGCCCGCGATACGCAGTATTTT. This encodes CASSIGTGARDTQYF.

This clonotype was observed at least ten times. CDR3 DNA: TGCAGCGTTAATCGGGACAGGGGAGGATACGAGCAGTACTTC. Translation: CSVNRDRGGYEQYF. V gene TRBV29-1 combines with J gene TRBJ2-7; the match to TRBD1 covers 10 bases. This CDR3 is built from 14 residues. V gave up 5 bases and J gave up 4 bases; unmatched junction bases: 8. Germline V lookup: CDR1 SQVTM, CDR2 ANQGSEA.

This clonotype has a count of ten or more. The chain carries TRBV28 and TRBJ2-3; 7 nucleotides agree with TRBD1. V was clipped by 1 base and J by 4 bases; unmatched bases: 5. Germline values: CDR1 MDHEN, CDR2 SYDVKM. This CDR3 has 15 amino acids. The CDR3 spells CASSLLFDRADTQYF. For the CDR3, the DNA is TGTGCCAGCAGTTTATTATTCGACAGGGCAGATACGCAGTATTTT.

The table lists this clonotype with many counts. The V gene is TRBV20-1, the J gene TRBJ2-1; TRBD2 agrees at 7 bases. V was clipped by 4 bases and J by 2 bases; unmatched bases: 8. Germline CDR1 and CDR2: DFQATT and SNEGSKA (reference sequence). The CDR3 totals 15 residues. The CDR3 DNA follows: TGCAGTGCTAACGGGAGGTCCCCACCCTACAATGAGCAGTTCTTC. Translation: CSANGRSPPYNEQFF.

This clonotype occurred a few times. The chain is built from TRBV7-8 and TRBJ2-3; D gene unclear. This CDR3 contains 16 residues. Trimming left V 0 bases short and J 0 bases short, with 10 bases between. Germline CDR1 reads SGHVS; CDR2 reads FQNEAQ. In DNA form, the CDR3 reads TGTGCCAGCAGCTTAGCGGCCGGAGCAAGCACAGATACGCAGTATTTT. It is translated as CASSLAAGASTDTQYF.